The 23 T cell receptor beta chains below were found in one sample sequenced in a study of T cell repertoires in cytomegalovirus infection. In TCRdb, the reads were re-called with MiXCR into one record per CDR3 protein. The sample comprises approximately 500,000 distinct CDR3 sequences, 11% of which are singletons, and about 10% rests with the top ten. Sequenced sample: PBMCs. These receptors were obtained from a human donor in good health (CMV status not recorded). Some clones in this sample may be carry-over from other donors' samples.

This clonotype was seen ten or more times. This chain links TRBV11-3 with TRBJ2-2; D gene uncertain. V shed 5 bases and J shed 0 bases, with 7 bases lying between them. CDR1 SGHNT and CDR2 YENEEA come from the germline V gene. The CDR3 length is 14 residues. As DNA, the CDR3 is TGTGCCAGCAGCCCCCCTACGAACACCGGGGAGCTGTTTTTT. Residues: CASSPPTNTGELFF.

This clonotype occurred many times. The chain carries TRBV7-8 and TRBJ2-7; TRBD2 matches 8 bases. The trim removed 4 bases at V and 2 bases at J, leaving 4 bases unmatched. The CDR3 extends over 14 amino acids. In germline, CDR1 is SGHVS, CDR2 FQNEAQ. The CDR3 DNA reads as TGTGCCAGCAGCTCGGGGGGGCCCACCTACGAGCAGTACTTC. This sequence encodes CASSSGGPTYEQYF.

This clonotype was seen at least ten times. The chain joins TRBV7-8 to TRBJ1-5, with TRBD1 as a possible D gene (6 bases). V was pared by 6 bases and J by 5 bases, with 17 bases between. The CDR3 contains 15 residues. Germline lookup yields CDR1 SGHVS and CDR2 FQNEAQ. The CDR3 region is CASSRGRGPDQPQHF. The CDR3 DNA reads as TGTGCCAGCAGTAGAGGCAGGGGCCCCGATCAGCCCCAGCATTTT.

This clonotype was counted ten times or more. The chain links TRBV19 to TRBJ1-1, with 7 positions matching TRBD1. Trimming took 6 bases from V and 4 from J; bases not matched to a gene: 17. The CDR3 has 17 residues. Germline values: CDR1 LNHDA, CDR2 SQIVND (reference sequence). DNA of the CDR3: TGTGCCAGTAGGCTCGACAGGGACCAAATTAGGAGCACTGAAGCTTTCTTT. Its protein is CASRLDRDQIRSTEAFF.

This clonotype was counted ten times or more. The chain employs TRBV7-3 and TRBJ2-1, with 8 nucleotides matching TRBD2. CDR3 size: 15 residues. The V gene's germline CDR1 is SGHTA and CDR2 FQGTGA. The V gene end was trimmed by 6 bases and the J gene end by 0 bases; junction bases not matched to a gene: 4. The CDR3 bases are TGTGCCAGCAGGAAGGCGGGGGGCTCCTACAATGAGCAGTTCTTC. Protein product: CASRKAGGSYNEQFF.

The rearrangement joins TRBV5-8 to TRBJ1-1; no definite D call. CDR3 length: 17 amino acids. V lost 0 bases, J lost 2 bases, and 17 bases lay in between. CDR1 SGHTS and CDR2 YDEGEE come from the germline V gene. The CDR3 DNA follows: TGTGCCAGCAGCTTGGATATTAGGACCCGGCTAAACACTGAAGCTTTCTTT. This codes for CASSLDIRTRLNTEAFF.

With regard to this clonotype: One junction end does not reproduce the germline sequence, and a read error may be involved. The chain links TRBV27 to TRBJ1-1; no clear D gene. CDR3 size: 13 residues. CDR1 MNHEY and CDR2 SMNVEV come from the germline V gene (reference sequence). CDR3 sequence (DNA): TGTGCCCGCAGTCCGGGTTCGAACACTGAAGCTTTCTTT. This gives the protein CARSPGSNTEAFF.

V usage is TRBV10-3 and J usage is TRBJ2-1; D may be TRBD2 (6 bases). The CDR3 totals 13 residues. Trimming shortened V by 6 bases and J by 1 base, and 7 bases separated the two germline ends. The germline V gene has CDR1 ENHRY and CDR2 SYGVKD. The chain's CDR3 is CAIRGGSYNEQFF. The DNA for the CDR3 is TGTGCCATCAGGGGGGGATCCTACAATGAGCAGTTCTTC.

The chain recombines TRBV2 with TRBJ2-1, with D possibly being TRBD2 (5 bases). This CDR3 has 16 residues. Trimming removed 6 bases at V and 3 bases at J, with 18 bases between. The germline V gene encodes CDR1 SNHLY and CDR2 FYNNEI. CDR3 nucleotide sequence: TGTGCCAGCAGGCGATCCGGTCGGGCGGGCTACAATGAGCAGTTCTTC. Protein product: CASRRSGRAGYNEQFF. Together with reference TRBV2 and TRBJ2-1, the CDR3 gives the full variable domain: EPEVTQTPSHQVTQMGQEVILRCVPISNHLYFYWYRQILGQKVEFLVSFYNNEISEKSEIFDDQFSVERPDGSNFTLKIRSTKLEDSAMYFCASRRSGRAGYNEQFFGPGTRLTVL.

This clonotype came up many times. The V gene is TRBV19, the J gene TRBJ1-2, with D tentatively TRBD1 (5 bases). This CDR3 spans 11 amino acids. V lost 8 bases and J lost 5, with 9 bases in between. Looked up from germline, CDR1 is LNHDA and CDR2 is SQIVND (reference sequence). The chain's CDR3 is CASRDWYGYTF. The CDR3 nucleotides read TGTGCCAGTCGGGACTGGTATGGCTACACCTTC.

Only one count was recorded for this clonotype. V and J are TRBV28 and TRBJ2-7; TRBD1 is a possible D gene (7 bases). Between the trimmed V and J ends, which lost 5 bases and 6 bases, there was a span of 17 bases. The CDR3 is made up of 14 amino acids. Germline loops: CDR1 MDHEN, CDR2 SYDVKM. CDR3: CASSTGVQGREQYF. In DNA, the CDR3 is TGTGCCAGCAGTACGGGGGTACAGGGGCGCGAGCAGTACTTC.

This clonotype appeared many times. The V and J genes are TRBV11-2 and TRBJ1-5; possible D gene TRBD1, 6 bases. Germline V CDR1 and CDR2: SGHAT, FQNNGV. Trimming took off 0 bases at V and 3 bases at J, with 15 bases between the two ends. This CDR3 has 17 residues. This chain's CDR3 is CASSLDSTGQHNQPQHF. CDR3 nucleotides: TGTGCCAGCAGCTTAGATTCGACCGGACAGCACAATCAGCCCCAGCATTTT.

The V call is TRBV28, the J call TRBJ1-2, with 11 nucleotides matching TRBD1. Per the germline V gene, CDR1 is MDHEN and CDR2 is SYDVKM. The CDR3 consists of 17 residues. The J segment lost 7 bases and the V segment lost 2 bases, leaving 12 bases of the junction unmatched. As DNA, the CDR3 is TGTGCCAGCAGTTTAGGCGGACAGGGGGCGCTTTTGGGTGGCTACACCTTC. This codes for CASSLGGQGALLGGYTF.

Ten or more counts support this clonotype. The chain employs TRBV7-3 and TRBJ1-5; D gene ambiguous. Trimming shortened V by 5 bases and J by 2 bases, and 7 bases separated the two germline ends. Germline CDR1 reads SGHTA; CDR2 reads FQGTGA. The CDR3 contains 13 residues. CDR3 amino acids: CASSQDGNQPQHF. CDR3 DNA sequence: TGTGCCAGCAGCCAGGACGGCAATCAGCCCCAGCATTTT.

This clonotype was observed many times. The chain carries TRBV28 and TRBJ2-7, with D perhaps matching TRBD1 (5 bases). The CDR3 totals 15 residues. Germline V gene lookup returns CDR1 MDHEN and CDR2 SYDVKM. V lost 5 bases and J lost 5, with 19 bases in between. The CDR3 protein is CASSAPGAWENEQYF. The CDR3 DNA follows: TGTGCCAGCAGTGCCCCTGGGGCGTGGGAAAACGAGCAGTACTTC.

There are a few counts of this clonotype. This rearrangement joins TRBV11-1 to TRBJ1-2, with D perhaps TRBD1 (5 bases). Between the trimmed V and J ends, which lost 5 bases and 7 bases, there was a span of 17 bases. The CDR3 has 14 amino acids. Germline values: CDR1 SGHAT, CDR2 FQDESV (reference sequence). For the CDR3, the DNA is TGTGCCAGCAGCACGTCCGGGGGTCGATTTGGCTACACCTTC. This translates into CASSTSGGRFGYTF.

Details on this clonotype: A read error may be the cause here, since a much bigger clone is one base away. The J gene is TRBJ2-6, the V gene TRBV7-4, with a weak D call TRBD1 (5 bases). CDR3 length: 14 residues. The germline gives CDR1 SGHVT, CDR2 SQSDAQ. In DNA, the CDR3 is TGTGCCAGCAGCCGACCCGATGGGGCCAACGTCCAGACTTTC. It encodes CASSRPDGANVQTF.

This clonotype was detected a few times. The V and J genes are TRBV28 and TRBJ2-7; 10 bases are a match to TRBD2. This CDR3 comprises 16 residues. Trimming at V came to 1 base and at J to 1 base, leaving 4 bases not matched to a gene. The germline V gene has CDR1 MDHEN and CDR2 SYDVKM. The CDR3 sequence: CASSLSSGSGSYEQYF. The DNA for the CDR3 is TGTGCCAGCAGTTTATCTAGCGGGAGTGGTTCCTACGAGCAGTACTTC.

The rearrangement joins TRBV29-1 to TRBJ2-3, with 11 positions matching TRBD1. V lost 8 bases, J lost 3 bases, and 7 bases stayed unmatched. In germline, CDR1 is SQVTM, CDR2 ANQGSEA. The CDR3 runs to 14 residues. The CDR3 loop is CSSAGDRGTDTQYF. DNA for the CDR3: TGCAGCTCCGCCGGGGACAGGGGGACAGATACGCAGTATTTT.

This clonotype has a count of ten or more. The DNA for the CDR3 is TGTGCCAGCAGCCAAATCTGGGAGAAGCGAGCTAATCAGCCCCAGCATTTT. Its translation: CASSQIWEKRANQPQHF. V gene TRBV4-2 combines with J gene TRBJ1-5; no definite D call. This CDR3 is 17 amino acids long. Trimming pared 2 bases from V and 4 bases from J, leaving 18 bases between. Germline V gene data show CDR1 as LGHNA and CDR2 as YNFKEQ.

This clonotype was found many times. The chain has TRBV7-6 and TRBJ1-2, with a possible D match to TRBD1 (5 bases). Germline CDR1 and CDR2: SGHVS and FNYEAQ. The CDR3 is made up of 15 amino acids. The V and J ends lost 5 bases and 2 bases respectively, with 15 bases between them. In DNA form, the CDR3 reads TGTGCCAGCAGCCCAGAGAGGGGCCGAAACTATGGCTACACCTTC. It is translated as CASSPERGRNYGYTF.

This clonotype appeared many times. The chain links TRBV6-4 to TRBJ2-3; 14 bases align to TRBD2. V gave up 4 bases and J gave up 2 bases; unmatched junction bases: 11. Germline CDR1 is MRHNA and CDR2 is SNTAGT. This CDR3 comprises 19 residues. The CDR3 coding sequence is TGTGCCAGCAGTGCCGCTCCCGGGACTAGCGGGAGAACCACAGATACGCAGTATTTT. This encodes CASSAAPGTSGRTTDTQYF.

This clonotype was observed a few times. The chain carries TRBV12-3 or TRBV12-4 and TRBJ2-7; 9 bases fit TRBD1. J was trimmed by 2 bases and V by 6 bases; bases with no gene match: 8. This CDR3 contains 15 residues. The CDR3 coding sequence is TGTGCCAGCAGCCGTGGACAGGGGTTTACCTACGAGCAGTACTTC. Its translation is CASSRGQGFTYEQYF.